The 9 T cell receptor beta chains below were found in one sample sequenced in a study of T cell responses to AZD1222 COVID-19 vaccine. Measured with immunoSEQ multiplex PCR; TCRdb has only the in-frame clones, and not every one. The table lists 86,000 or so clones, roughly 86% of them singletons, with 6.9% in the top ten. The starting material was peripheral blood, obtained 28 days after the second AZD1222 dose. The receptors were sampled from an adult who received the AZD1222 COVID-19 vaccine.

The chain recombines TRBV6-4 with TRBJ2-2, with D uncertain. This CDR3 has 13 residues. The V gene lost 10 bases and the J gene lost 4 bases, with 13 bases spanning the gap. The germline gives CDR1 MRHNA, CDR2 SNTAGT. In nucleotides, the CDR3 is TGTGCCACCCGGGCCCCCGCCACCGGGGAGCTGTTTTTT. This encodes CATRAPATGELFF.

The gene calls are TRBV7-8 and TRBJ1-1; the D is unclear. Trimming took 5 bases from V and 2 from J, leaving 3 bases between them. The CDR3 runs to 11 residues. CDR1 is SGHVS, CDR2 FQNEAQ, per germline. CDR3 nucleotides: TGTGCCAGCAGCCTAAACACTGAAGCTTTCTTT. Translated, it gives CASSLNTEAFF.

This chain uses TRBV18 with TRBJ1-1; D remains unclear. The V end was cut by 2 bases, the J end by 2 bases, with 12 bases between. The CDR3 has 15 residues. CDR1 is KGHSH and CDR2 is LQKENI in the germline V gene. CDR3 bases: TGTGCCAGCTCACCAAAGGCAGGACCCAACACTGAAGCTTTCTTT. It codes for CASSPKAGPNTEAFF.

The chain combines TRBV7-3 with TRBJ2-1; 13 bases align to TRBD2. CDR3 length: 16 amino acids. Trimming removed 5 bases from V and 7 bases from J; junction bases left unmatched: 8. Per germline, CDR1 SGHTA and CDR2 FQGTGA. In DNA form, the CDR3 reads TGTGCCAGCAGCGGACCGACTAGCGGGAGGAATAATGAGCAGTTCTTC. It codes for CASSGPTSGRNNEQFF.

This chain joins TRBV5-1 and TRBJ1-1; 10 nucleotides align to TRBD1. The CDR3 contains 16 residues. In germline, CDR1 is SGHRS, CDR2 YFSETQ. Unmatched junction bases numbered 10, after V lost 4 bases and J lost 4 bases. For the CDR3, the DNA is TGCGCCAGCAGCATAGCCGGGACAGGGGTTGGCACTGAAGCTTTCTTT. It yields the protein CASSIAGTGVGTEAFF.

This sequence joins TRBV4-1 and TRBJ1-4; no firm D call. CDR3 length: 17 amino acids. Germline V gives CDR1 MGHRA, CDR2 YSYEKL. The ends were cut back, 1 base at V and 3 bases at J, with 15 bases in the middle. DNA of the CDR3: TGCGCCAGCAGCCAAGCCGTTAGGGCGCAGGCTAATGAAAAACTGTTTTTT. This translates into CASSQAVRAQANEKLFF.

The chain links TRBV6-5 to TRBJ2-1; 9 bases are shared with TRBD1. Trimming took 1 base from V and 2 from J; bases not matched to a gene: 3. The length of the CDR3 is 16 residues. CDR1 is MNHEY, CDR2 SVGAGI, per germline. The CDR3 coding sequence is TGTGCCAGCAGTTACTACGGGACAGGGCCCTACAATGAGCAGTTCTTC. Encoded protein: CASSYYGTGPYNEQFF.

This clone was counted only a few times. The V gene is TRBV6-2 or TRBV6-3, the J gene TRBJ2-1; the match to TRBD2 covers 10 bases. Germline V gene lookup returns CDR1 MNHEY and CDR2 SVGEGT. The CDR3 length is 16 residues. Unmatched junction bases numbered 10, after V lost 5 bases and J lost 6 bases. The CDR3 coding sequence is TGTGCCAGCAGTCTCTTCGTCAGCGGGAGGGCCAATGAGCAGTTCTTC. Its translation: CASSLFVSGRANEQFF.

A remark on this clone: The junction and the germline gene differ at one end; a read error may be behind it. The genes are TRBV4-1 and TRBJ2-1, with TRBD2 identical over 7 bases. This CDR3 is 15 amino acids long. The V gene's germline CDR1 is MGHRA and CDR2 YSYEKL. In DNA form, the CDR3 reads TGCGCCCGCAGCCTACCGGGAGGACTCGGGGCAGAGCAGTTCTTC. Its translation: CARSLPGGLGAEQFF.